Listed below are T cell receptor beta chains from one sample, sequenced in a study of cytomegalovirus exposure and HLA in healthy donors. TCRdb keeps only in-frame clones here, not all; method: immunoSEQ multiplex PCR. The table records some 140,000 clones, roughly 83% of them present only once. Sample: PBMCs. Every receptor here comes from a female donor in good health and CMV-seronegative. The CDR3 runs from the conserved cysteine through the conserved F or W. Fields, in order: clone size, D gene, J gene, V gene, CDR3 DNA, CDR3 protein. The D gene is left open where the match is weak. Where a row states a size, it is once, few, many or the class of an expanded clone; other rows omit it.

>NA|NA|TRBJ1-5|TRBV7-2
TGTGCCAGCAGCTCCTACCCCAGCGGGCAGCCCCAGCATTTT
CASSSYPSGQPQHF
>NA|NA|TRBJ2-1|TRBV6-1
TGTGCCAGCAGTGGGCAGAACTACAATGAGCAGTTCTTC
CASSGQNYNEQFF
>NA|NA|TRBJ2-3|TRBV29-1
TGCAGCGTTGGGCCGCCTCAGGGGTCTAGCACAGATACGCAGTATTTT
CSVGPPQGSSTDTQYF
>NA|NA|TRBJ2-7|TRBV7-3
TGTGCCAGCAGCCCTCAGACGGGCGGGAAGCAGTACTTC
CASSPQTGGKQYF
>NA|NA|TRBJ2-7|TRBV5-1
TGCGCCAGCAGCTTGACAGGTTCCTACGAGCAGTACTTC
CASSLTGSYEQYF
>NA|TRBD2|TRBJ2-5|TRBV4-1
TGCGCCAGCAGCCAACCGCGGGGGGCGGGTGAGACCCAGTACTTC
CASSQPRGAGETQYF
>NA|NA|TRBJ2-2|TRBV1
TGCACCAGCAGCCATCTTCTTTACAGGCCATTGAACACCGGGGAGCTGTTTTTT
CTSSHLLYRPLNTGELFF
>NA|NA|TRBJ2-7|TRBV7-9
TGTGCCAGCAGCTATGGCCTGGACGAGCAGTACTTC
CASSYGLDEQYF
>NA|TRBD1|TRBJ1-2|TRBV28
TGTGCCAGCGGAAGGACAGGGCCAAAGAACTATGGCTACACCTTC
CASGRTGPKNYGYTF
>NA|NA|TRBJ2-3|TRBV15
TGTGCCACCAGTGGGCCGCAGCCCTTTAATACGCAGTATTTT
CATSGPQPFNTQYF
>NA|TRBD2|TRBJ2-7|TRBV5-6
TGTGCCAGCAGCCGAGCGGGGGGGTCCTACGAGCAGTACTTC
CASSRAGGSYEQYF
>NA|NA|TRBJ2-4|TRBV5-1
TGCGCCAGCAGCTTGGCTGGGCCTCTAGCCAAAAACATTCAGTACTTC
CASSLAGPLAKNIQYF
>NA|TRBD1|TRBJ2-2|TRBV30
TGTGCCTGGCTGGCCCCCGGGACAGGGATTGTGGTGGGCACCGGGGAGCTGTTTTTT
CAWLAPGTGIVVGTGELFF
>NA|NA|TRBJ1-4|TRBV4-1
TGCGCCAGCAGCCAGCAGGAGGGATCTAATGAAAAACTGTTTTTT
CASSQQEGSNEKLFF
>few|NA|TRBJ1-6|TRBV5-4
TGTGCCAGCAGCTTGTTTCGGCTGGGGAGGAATTCACCCCTCCACTTT
CASSLFRLGRNSPLHF
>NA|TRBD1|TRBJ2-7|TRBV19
TGTGCCAGTAGTATCCAGGGGGCCTGGGGCGAGCAGTACTTC
CASSIQGAWGEQYF
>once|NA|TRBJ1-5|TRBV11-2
TGTGCCAGTCAAAAAAGTGCGTCTAGCAATCAGCCCCAGCATTTT
CASQKSASSNQPQHF
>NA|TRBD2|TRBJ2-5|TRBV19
TGTGCCAGTAGTATCGGGGTGGGGGGGAAAGAGACCCAGTACTTC
CASSIGVGGKETQYF
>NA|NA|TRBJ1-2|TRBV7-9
TGTGCCAGCAGCCACGACAGCTCGTATGGCTACACCTTC
CASSHDSSYGYTF
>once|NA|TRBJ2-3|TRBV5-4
TGTGCCAGCAGCTTGGGGGCCACTAGCCCAGATACGCAGTATTTT
CASSLGATSPDTQYF
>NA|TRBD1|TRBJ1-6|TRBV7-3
TGTGCCAGCAGCTTAACGGGCCCGGGACAGGGAAATTCACCCCTCCACTTT
CASSLTGPGQGNSPLHF
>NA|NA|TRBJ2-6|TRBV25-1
TGTGCCAGCAGTGTCGCACACTCTGGGGCCAACGTCCTGACTTTC
CASSVAHSGANVLTF
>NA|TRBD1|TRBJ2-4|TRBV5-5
TGTGCCAGCAGCCCGACAGGGGGCCAGGACATTCAGTACTTC
CASSPTGGQDIQYF
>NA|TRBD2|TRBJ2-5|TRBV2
TGTGCCAGCAGTCAACAATCTAGCGGGGGGGTTGAGACCCAGTACTTC
CASSQQSSGGVETQYF
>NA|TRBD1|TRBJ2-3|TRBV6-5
TGTGCCAGCAGTTCCTCGGGACAGGGAAGGTCAGATACGCAGTATTTT
CASSSSGQGRSDTQYF
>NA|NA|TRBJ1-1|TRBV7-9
TGTGCCAGCAGCTTGGGTTTAAGGGCGGGTAACACTGAAGCTTTCTTT
CASSLGLRAGNTEAFF
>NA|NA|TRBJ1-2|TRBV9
TGTGCCAGCAGCGTAGCTGAGGGCCCCTATGGCTACACCTTC
CASSVAEGPYGYTF
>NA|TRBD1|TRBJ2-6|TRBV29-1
TGCAGCGTTTTAGGGGACAGCGAACACTCTGGGGCCAACGTCCTGACTTTC
CSVLGDSEHSGANVLTF
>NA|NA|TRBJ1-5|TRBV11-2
TGTGCCAGCAGCTTACGGGGGGCTAGCAATCAGCCCCAGCATTTT
CASSLRGASNQPQHF
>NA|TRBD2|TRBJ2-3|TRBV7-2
TGTGCCAGCAGCCCCGAGCGGGGGCACACAGATACGCAGTATTTT
CASSPERGHTDTQYF
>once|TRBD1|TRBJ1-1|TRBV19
TGTGCCAGTAGTCAACAGGGGAGAGTTGCTGAAGCTTTCTTT
CASSQQGRVAEAFF
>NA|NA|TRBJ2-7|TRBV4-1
TGCGCCAGCAGCCCCAAGCGCGGCTCCTACGAGCAGTACTTC
CASSPKRGSYEQYF
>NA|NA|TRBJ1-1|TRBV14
TGTGCCAGCAGCCCCCTGTCTCTGAACACTGAAGCTTTCTTT
CASSPLSLNTEAFF
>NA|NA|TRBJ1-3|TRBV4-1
TGCGCCAGCAGCCAAGATCTCTCGAGGACTGGAAACACCATATATTTT
CASSQDLSRTGNTIYF
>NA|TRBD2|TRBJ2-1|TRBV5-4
TGTGCCAGCAGCTTGGCGGCGGGGGGGCCTTACAATGAGCAGTTCTTC
CASSLAAGGPYNEQFF
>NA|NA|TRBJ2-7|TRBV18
TGTGCCAGCTCGCTCAGGGGGAGGTACGAGCAGTACTTC
CASSLRGRYEQYF
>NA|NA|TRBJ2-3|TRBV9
TGTGCCAGCACCGCGAGGGGGGGCTTCACAGATACGCAGTATTTT
CASTARGGFTDTQYF
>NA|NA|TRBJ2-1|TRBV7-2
TGTGCCAGCAGCTTAGTGGGTTACAGGGACAATGAGCAGTTCTTC
CASSLVGYRDNEQFF
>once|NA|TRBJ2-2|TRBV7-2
TGTGCCAGCAGCTCGACAGACACCGGGGAGCTGTTTTTT
CASSSTDTGELFF
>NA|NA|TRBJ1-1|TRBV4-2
TGTGCCAGCAGCCAAGACAGGGGGAACACTGAAGCTTTCTTT
CASSQDRGNTEAFF
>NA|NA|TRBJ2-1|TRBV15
TGTGCCACCAGCAGCCGGAGAGAAGCATCGTACAATGAGCAGTTCTTC
CATSSRREASYNEQFF
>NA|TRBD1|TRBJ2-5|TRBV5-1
TGCGCCAGCAGCTCAGGACAGGCTATGCGGCAAGAGACCCAGTACTTC
CASSSGQAMRQETQYF
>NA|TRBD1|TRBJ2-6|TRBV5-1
TGCGCCAGCAGCGTACGGGAACCGGACAGGGGGCGTGGGGCCAACGTCCTGACTTTC
CASSVREPDRGRGANVLTF
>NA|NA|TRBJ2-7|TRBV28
TGTGCCAGCAGTTTACATTACGAGCAGTACTTC
CASSLHYEQYF
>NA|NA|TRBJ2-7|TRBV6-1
TGTGCCAGCAGTGAAAGGGCGGGGATCGCCTACGAGCAGTACTTC
CASSERAGIAYEQYF
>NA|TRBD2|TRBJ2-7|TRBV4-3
TGCGCCAGCAGCCAAGATAGGGCTAGCGGGTCCTACGAGCAGTACTTC
CASSQDRASGSYEQYF
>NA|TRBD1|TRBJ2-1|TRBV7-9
TGTGCCAGCAGGGCCCACCCCGGGACAGGGGGCTTTGGCGAGCAGTTCTTC
CASRAHPGTGGFGEQFF
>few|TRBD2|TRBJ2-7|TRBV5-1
TGCGCCAGCTTCCCGGGACTAGGTGGAGACGAGCAGTACTTC
CASFPGLGGDEQYF
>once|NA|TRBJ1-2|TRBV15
TGTGCCACCAGCAGAGACCCCGGACAGAGATATGGCTACACCTTC
CATSRDPGQRYGYTF
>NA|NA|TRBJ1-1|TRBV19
TGTGCCAGTAGTAAAGCCAACACTGAAGCTTTCTTT
CASSKANTEAFF
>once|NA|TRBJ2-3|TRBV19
TGTGCCAGTAGTCCCACCCGAGGGGATACGCAGTATTTT
CASSPTRGDTQYF
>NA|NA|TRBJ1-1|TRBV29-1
TGCAGCTCGGAGGAGGTCTTCAACACTGAAGCTTTCTTT
CSSEEVFNTEAFF
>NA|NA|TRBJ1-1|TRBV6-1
TGTGCCAGCAGTGCGGCCAGCCCGGCGGGAGCTTTCTTT
CASSAASPAGAFF
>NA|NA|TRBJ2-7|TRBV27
TGTGCCAGCAGTGCGCGGGACAGATCATCCTACGAGCAGTACTTC
CASSARDRSSYEQYF
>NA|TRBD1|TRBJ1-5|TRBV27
TGTGCCAGCAGTCTCCAGGGGGTTGATCAGCCCCAGCATTTT
CASSLQGVDQPQHF
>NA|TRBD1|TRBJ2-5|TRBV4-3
TGCGCCAGCAGCCAAGATGTCGGACAGGGGGCGCGGGAGACCCAGTACTTC
CASSQDVGQGARETQYF
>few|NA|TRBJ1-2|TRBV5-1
TGCGCCAGCAGCCAGGGGCCCTCCCGGGGACCCTATGGCTACACCTTC
CASSQGPSRGPYGYTF
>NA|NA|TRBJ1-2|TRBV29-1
TGCAGCGCCAGGGCTCGTGGTGGCTACCCCTTC
CSARARGGYPF
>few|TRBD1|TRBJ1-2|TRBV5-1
TGCGCCAGCAGCTCGGGGACAGGGGGAGATGGCTACACCTTC
CASSSGTGGDGYTF